The 16 T cell receptor beta chains below come from one sample, sequenced in a study of T cell changes during pregnancy in multiple sclerosis. Repertoires were generated with immunoSEQ multiplex PCR, while TCRdb's copy carries only in-frame clones and drops some. Of about 87,000 clones detected, around 93% appear once; the ten largest clones hold roughly 1.4%. This specimen consisted of peripheral blood, obtained in the third trimester of pregnancy. The receptors were gathered from a female donor in good health, enrolled as a control in a pregnancy study.

The CDR3 DNA sequence: TGTGCCAGCAGCTCCCCTAGCGGGGGGCCCTACGAGCAGTACTTC. Protein product: CASSSPSGGPYEQYF. This sequence joins TRBV4-2 and TRBJ2-7, with 11 positions matching TRBD2. Germline V gene sequence: CDR1 LGHNA, CDR2 YNFKEQ. The CDR3 contains 15 residues. Unmatched junction bases numbered 5, after V lost 5 bases and J lost 2 bases.

The chain has TRBV5-1 and TRBJ2-3; 14 bases are a match to TRBD2. The V segment lost 3 bases and the J segment 4 bases; nucleotides outside the gene matches: 13. The CDR3 is 19 amino acids. The germline V gene has CDR1 SGHRS and CDR2 YFSETQ. CDR3 sequence (DNA): TGCGCCAGCAGCTCCTCCGGGACTAGCGGGAGTAGAGGGTCAGATACGCAGTATTTT. It encodes CASSSSGTSGSRGSDTQYF.

The chain has TRBV28 and TRBJ1-6, with D possibly TRBD1 on 6 matching bases. Trimming removed 5 bases from V and 4 bases from J, with 12 bases in between. Germline V gene lookup returns CDR1 MDHEN and CDR2 SYDVKM. This CDR3 comprises 15 residues. CDR3 nucleotides: TGTGCCAGCAGTCCCCCGGGACATTATAATTCACCCCTCCACTTT. Its translation is CASSPPGHYNSPLHF. Complete variable domain (other parts from reference TRBV28 and TRBJ1-6): DVKVTQSSRYLVKRTGEKVFLECVQDMDHENMFWYRQDPGLGLRLIYFSYDVKMKEKGDIPEGYSVSREKKERFSLILESASTNQTSMYLCASSPPGHYNSPLHFGNGTRLTVT.

The chain has TRBV7-2 and TRBJ2-5; 7 nucleotides agree with TRBD2. Per germline, CDR1 SGHTA and CDR2 FQGNSA. This CDR3 region has 13 residues. Trimming at V came to 0 bases and at J to 5 bases, leaving 0 bases not matched to a gene. CDR3 DNA: TGTGCCAGCAGCTTAGCGGGGGGGGAGACCCAGTACTTC. This translates into CASSLAGGETQYF.

V is TRBV11-3 and J is TRBJ2-2, with D hard to call. The CDR3 consists of 12 residues. Germline V gene data show CDR1 as SGHNT and CDR2 as YENEEA. V lost 4 bases and J 3 bases, leaving 3 bases between the germline ends. In DNA form, the CDR3 reads TGTGCCAGCAGCTCCTACACCGGGGAGCTGTTTTTT. Protein sequence: CASSSYTGELFF.

The table lists this clone with a few counts. The genes are TRBV27 and TRBJ2-1; D possibly corresponds to TRBD2 (5 bases). Germline-derived CDR1 and CDR2 are MNHEY and SMNVEV (reference sequence). V was shortened by 3 bases and J by 0 bases, with 12 bases between the two germline ends. This CDR3 comprises 16 residues. CDR3 amino acids: CASSFAQRSSYNEQFF. The CDR3 DNA reads as TGTGCCAGCAGTTTCGCCCAGCGGAGCTCCTACAATGAGCAGTTCTTC.

V is TRBV2 and J is TRBJ1-1; 8 bases map to TRBD1. Germline lookup yields CDR1 SNHLY and CDR2 FYNNEI. CDR3 length: 16 amino acids. With 10 bases clipped from V and 4 bases from J, the junction kept 17 bases outside the gene matches. The CDR3 DNA reads TGTGCCACCCAAATCGGGACAGGACTTAAGGGCACTGAAGCTTTCTTT. Protein sequence: CATQIGTGLKGTEAFF. Drawing the rest from reference TRBV2 and TRBJ1-1, the complete variable domain is EPEVTQTPSHQVTQMGQEVILRCVPISNHLYFYWYRQILGQKVEFLVSFYNNEISEKSEIFDDQFSVERPDGSNFTLKIRSTKLEDSAMYFCATQIGTGLKGTEAFFGQGTRLTVV.

J is TRBJ2-5 and V is TRBV13; unclear D gene. CDR3 size: 13 residues. In germline, CDR1 is PRHDT, CDR2 FYEKMQ (reference sequence). V was cut by 5 bases and J by 1 base, with 8 bases left in between. CDR3 nucleotides: TGTGCCAGCAGCCCCGACACCCAAGAGACCCAGTACTTC. This sequence encodes CASSPDTQETQYF.

This chain joins TRBV19 and TRBJ1-2; TRBD1 matches 7 bases. In germline, CDR1 is LNHDA, CDR2 SQIVND (reference sequence). The CDR3 has 13 residues. J gave up 4 bases and V 5 bases, and 4 bases lay outside the gene matches. The DNA of the CDR3 is TGTGCCAGTAGTTCCGGGACAGCCTATGGCTACACCTTC. Translation: CASSSGTAYGYTF. Full variable domain (rest looked up from reference TRBV19 and TRBJ1-2): DGGITQSPKYLFRKEGQNVTLSCEQNLNHDAMYWYRQDPGQGLRLIYYSQIVNDFQKGDIAEGYSVSREKKESFPLTVTSAQKNPTAFYLCASSSGTAYGYTFGSGTRLTVV.

This clone has a handful of counts. The chain employs TRBV19 and TRBJ1-2, with D unresolved. Germline loops: CDR1 LNHDA, CDR2 SQIVND (reference sequence). Between the trimmed V and J ends, which lost 5 bases and 3 bases, there was a span of 10 bases. This CDR3 has 13 amino acids. CDR3 bases: TGTGCCAGTAGTCCCCGGGGTTACTATGGCTACACCTTC. It translates to CASSPRGYYGYTF. The full variable domain, with the rest looked up from reference TRBV19 and TRBJ1-2, is DGGITQSPKYLFRKEGQNVTLSCEQNLNHDAMYWYRQDPGQGLRLIYYSQIVNDFQKGDIAEGYSVSREKKESFPLTVTSAQKNPTAFYLCASSPRGYYGYTFGSGTRLTVV.

The J gene is TRBJ2-2, the V gene TRBV7-2; 14 bases match TRBD2. CDR3 length: 18 amino acids. The J segment lost 1 base and the V segment lost 0 bases, leaving 1 base of the junction unmatched. CDR1 is SGHTA and CDR2 is FQGNSA in the germline V gene. The chain's CDR3 is CASSLAGTSGGNTGELFF. For the CDR3, the DNA is TGTGCCAGCAGCTTAGCGGGGACTAGCGGGGGGAACACCGGGGAGCTGTTTTTT.

The rearrangement uses TRBV6-1 and TRBJ1-1, with 11 bases matching TRBD1. This CDR3 comprises 15 residues. J was trimmed by 0 bases and V by 7 bases; bases with no gene match: 4. CDR1 and CDR2 from the germline V gene are MNHNS and SASEGT. CDR3 amino acids: CASKGQGALNTEAFF. CDR3 sequence (DNA): TGTGCCAGCAAAGGACAGGGGGCTCTGAACACTGAAGCTTTCTTT.

The chain has TRBV27 and TRBJ2-5, with TRBD2 identical over 14 bases. There are 18 residues in the CDR3. Unmatched junction bases numbered 11, after V lost 8 bases and J lost 0 bases. Germline V lookup: CDR1 MNHEY, CDR2 SMNVEV (reference sequence). CDR3 loop: CASSRGTSGSKYQETQYF. For the CDR3, the DNA is TGTGCCAGCTCTAGAGGGACTAGCGGGAGCAAGTACCAAGAGACCCAGTACTTC.

The rearrangement joins TRBV5-4 to TRBJ2-3; 11 bases are shared with TRBD2. This CDR3 spans 16 amino acids. V lost 0 bases, J lost 7 bases, and 7 bases stayed unmatched. CDR1 and CDR2 (germline): SGHNT, YYREEE (reference sequence). CDR3 region: CASSLGVAGGPNTQYF. DNA of the CDR3: TGTGCCAGCAGCTTGGGAGTAGCGGGAGGGCCGAATACGCAGTATTTT.

The J gene is TRBJ2-2, the V gene TRBV5-1, with 7 bases matching TRBD2. The ends lost 5 bases at V and 0 bases at J; junction bases unmatched: 4. Looked up from germline, CDR1 is SGHRS and CDR2 is YFSETQ. The CDR3 is made up of 15 amino acids. CDR3 bases: TGCGCCAGCAGTACGGGAGGACCGAACACCGGGGAGCTGTTTTTT. Its protein is CASSTGGPNTGELFF.

This clone was seen more than once but under ten times. The V call is TRBV10-3, the J call TRBJ1-4; D is possibly TRBD1 (5 bases). Trimming pared 6 bases from V and 3 bases from J, leaving 8 bases between. CDR3 length equals 13 residues. CDR1 ENHRY and CDR2 SYGVKD come from the germline V gene. The CDR3 loop is CAIRGPANEKLFF. CDR3 nucleotide sequence: TGTGCCATCAGGGGGCCGGCTAATGAAAAACTGTTTTTT.